This T cell receptor (beta chain) originates from a study of CD8 T cells in ankylosing spondylitis. The CDR3 has 16 amino acids. The germline CDR1 and CDR2 sequences are ENHRY and SYGVKD. V lost 0 bases and J lost 1, with 13 bases in between. TCRdb re-analysed the 5' RACE reads in MiXCR, keeping a single row per CDR3 protein. The repertoire has approximately 180,000 distinct CDR3 sequences, roughly 20% of them found once; the top ten carry around 4.7%. Source material: blood, either unsorted or a sorted T cell fraction (not recorded which). The V and J genes are TRBV10-3 and TRBJ2-7; possibly TRBD1 for D (6 bases). The sequence derives from a male donor aged 10-35 years with ankylosing spondylitis or in good health (not recorded which). The CDR3 coding sequence is TGTGCCATCAGTGAGTCGGTGACAGGAGTTTCCTACGAGCAGTACTTC. Translation: CAISESVTGVSYEQYF.